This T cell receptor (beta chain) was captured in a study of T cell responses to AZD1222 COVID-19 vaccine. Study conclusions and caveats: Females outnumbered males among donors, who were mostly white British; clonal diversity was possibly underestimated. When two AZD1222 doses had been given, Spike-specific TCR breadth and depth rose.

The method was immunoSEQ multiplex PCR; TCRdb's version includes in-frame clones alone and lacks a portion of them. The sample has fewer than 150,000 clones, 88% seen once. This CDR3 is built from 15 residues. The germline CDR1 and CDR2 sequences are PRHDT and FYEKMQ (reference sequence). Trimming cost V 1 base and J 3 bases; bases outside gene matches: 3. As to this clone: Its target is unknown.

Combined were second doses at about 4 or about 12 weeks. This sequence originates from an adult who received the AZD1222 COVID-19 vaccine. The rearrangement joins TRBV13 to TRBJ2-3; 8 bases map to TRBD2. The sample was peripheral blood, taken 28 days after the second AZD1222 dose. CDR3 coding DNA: TGTGCCAGCAGCTTAGTCGGGGGGGCAACAGATACGCAGTATTTT. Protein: CASSLVGGATDTQYF.